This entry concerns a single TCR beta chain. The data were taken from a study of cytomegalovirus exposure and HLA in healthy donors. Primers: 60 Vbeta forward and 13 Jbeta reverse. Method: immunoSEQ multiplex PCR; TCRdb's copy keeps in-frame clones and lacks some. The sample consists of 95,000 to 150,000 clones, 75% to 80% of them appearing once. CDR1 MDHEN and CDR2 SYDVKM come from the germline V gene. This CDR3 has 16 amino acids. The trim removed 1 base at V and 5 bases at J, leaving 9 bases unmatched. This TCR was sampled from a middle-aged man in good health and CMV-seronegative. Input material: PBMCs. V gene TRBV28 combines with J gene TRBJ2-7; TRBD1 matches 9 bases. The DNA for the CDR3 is TGTGCCAGCAGTTTATCGGCCGGGACAGGGTATCACGAGCAGTACTTC. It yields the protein CASSLSAGTGYHEQYF.